These 11 T cell receptor beta chains were all obtained from the same sample, sequenced in a study of blood T cell repertoires in COVID-19. Clones were sequenced by immunoSEQ multiplex PCR, and TCRdb holds only the in-frame ones, with some missing. The sample has approximately 190,000 clones; roughly 82% are singletons. The sample comprised PBMCs or T cells enriched from blood (not recorded which). The receptors come from a woman in her sixties or seventies with acute COVID-19.

The CDR3 reads CAISLGTGRPDTQYF. As DNA, the CDR3 is TGTGCCATCAGTCTCGGGACAGGTCGCCCAGATACGCAGTATTTT. The chain is built from TRBV10-3 and TRBJ2-3; 8 bases line up with TRBD1. The CDR3 has 15 residues. Unmatched junction bases numbered 8, after V lost 5 bases and J lost 4 bases. Looked up from germline, CDR1 is ENHRY and CDR2 is SYGVKD.

This chain joins TRBV4-1 and TRBJ2-1; 10 positions match TRBD2. The germline V gene encodes CDR1 MGHRA and CDR2 YSYEKL. With 4 bases clipped from V and 10 bases from J, the junction kept 10 bases outside the gene matches. The CDR3 contains 15 residues. The DNA of the CDR3 is TGCGCCAGCAGCCCCCGGGTAGCGGGGGGAGGGGAGCAGTTCTTC. This sequence encodes CASSPRVAGGGEQFF.

The chain employs TRBV19 and TRBJ1-5, with D possibly matching TRBD1 (5 bases). Germline CDR1 is LNHDA and CDR2 is SQIVND (reference sequence). V lost 7 bases to trimming and J lost 3 bases, with 16 bases between them. The CDR3 contains 15 residues. CDR3 in DNA: TGTGCCAGTATCCCGCCGGGGGGGGTCAATCAGCCCCAGCATTTT. It yields the protein CASIPPGGVNQPQHF.

This clone has a count of ten or more. The chain uses TRBV5-4 and TRBJ1-3, with D possibly being TRBD1 (5 bases). Germline values: CDR1 SGHNT, CDR2 YYREEE (reference sequence). The CDR3 runs 14 residues. V dropped 0 bases and J dropped 4 bases, with 8 bases sitting between them. The CDR3 region is CASSLGAGGNTIYF. In DNA, the CDR3 is TGTGCCAGCAGCTTGGGGGCAGGGGGAAACACCATATATTTT. The entire variable domain, with the rest obtained from reference TRBV5-4 and TRBJ1-3, is as follows: ETGVTQSPTHLIKTRGQQVTLRCSSQSGHNTVSWYQQALGQGPQFIFQYYREEENGRGNFPPRFSGLQFPNYSSELNVNALELDDSALYLCASSLGAGGNTIYFGEGSWLTVV.

The chain carries TRBV6-5 and TRBJ2-1; no clear D. The CDR3 extends over 15 amino acids. The V end was cut by 7 bases, the J end by 0 bases, with 13 bases between. The V gene's germline CDR1 is MNHEY and CDR2 SVGAGI. In nucleotides, the CDR3 is TGTGCCAGCATCAAACAGTCAAGCTCCTACAATGAGCAGTTCTTC. It translates to CASIKQSSSYNEQFF.

This sequence joins TRBV21-1 and TRBJ2-1; whether TRBD1, the table's D call, matches the DNA was not checked. TRBV21-1 is classified as a pseudogene. The CDR3 has 13 amino acids. CDR3 in amino acids: CASRTGHYNEQFF. The CDR3 nucleotides are TGTGCCAGCAGGACGGGACATTACAATGAGCAGTTCTTC.

This clone appeared a few times. The V gene is TRBV4-1, the J gene TRBJ1-5, with D hard to call. The CDR3 extends over 16 amino acids. V was pared by 0 bases and J by 4 bases, with 13 bases between. Germline V gene data show CDR1 as MGHRA and CDR2 as YSYEKL. For the CDR3, the DNA is TGCGCCAGCAGCCAAGATGGAGTCCCGGGAAATCAGCCCCAGCATTTT. Translated: CASSQDGVPGNQPQHF.

This rearrangement joins TRBV5-1 to TRBJ2-1, with D perhaps matching TRBD2 (7 bases). This CDR3 contains 17 residues. Germline CDR1 is SGHRS and CDR2 is YFSETQ. Trimming cost V 0 bases and J 6 bases, with 19 bases left between them. The CDR3 loop is CASSLERSGGVSNEQFF. The DNA of the CDR3 is TGCGCCAGCAGCTTGGAGAGGTCGGGGGGCGTAAGCAATGAGCAGTTCTTC.

The gene calls are TRBV12-3 or TRBV12-4 and TRBJ1-2; no firm D call. V gave up 6 bases and J gave up 6 bases, with 8 bases separating them. The CDR3 totals 11 residues. The CDR3, as DNA: TGTGCCAGCAGCCCTCTAGATGGCTACACCTTC. Translating gives CASSPLDGYTF.

The chain employs TRBV11-2 and TRBJ2-2; a possible D gene is TRBD2 (5 bases). V was cut by 0 bases and J by 3 bases, with 11 bases left in between. Looked up from germline, CDR1 is SGHAT and CDR2 is FQNNGV. This CDR3 region has 16 residues. This CDR3 reads CASSLDRTQYTGELFF. CDR3 in DNA: TGTGCCAGCAGCTTAGATAGGACTCAATACACCGGGGAGCTGTTTTTT.

This clone was counted a few times. The gene calls are TRBV14 and TRBJ2-1, with 9 bases matching TRBD2. The CDR3 runs to 16 residues. With 3 bases clipped from V and 4 bases from J, the junction kept 7 bases outside the gene matches. Germline CDR1 is SGHDN and CDR2 is FVKESK. The CDR3 is CASSQMGSGGYNEQFF. The CDR3 DNA reads as TGTGCCAGCAGCCAGATGGGGAGCGGGGGGTACAATGAGCAGTTCTTC.